A selection of T cell receptor beta chains follows, all from one sample in a study of T cells after yellow fever vaccination. TCRdb re-analysed the 5' RACE reads in MiXCR, keeping a single row per CDR3 protein. The table includes roughly 240,000 distinct CDR3 sequences, over 6.5% detected once. Sequencing used CD4+ T cells sorted from PBMCs, obtained on the day of the yellow fever booster vaccination. These receptor sequences come from a man younger than 40 who received the YFV17D yellow fever vaccine. The CDR3 runs from the conserved cysteine through the conserved F or W. Each record gives: D gene, clone size, J gene, V gene, CDR3 DNA, CDR3 protein. The D gene is left open where the match is weak. Clone size appears in some rows only: once, few, many, or a class for an expanded clone.

D: -; size: many; J: TRBJ2-7; V: TRBV25-1; DNA: TGTGCCAGCAGTGGTTGGCCCCGTGACGGGTACGAGCAGTACTTC; CDR3: CASSGWPRDGYEQYF
D: -; size: -; J: TRBJ2-4; V: TRBV20-1; DNA: TGCAGTGCGGGCAGGGGTGGAGACATTCAGTACTTC; CDR3: CSAGRGGDIQYF
D: TRBD2; size: many; J: TRBJ2-6; V: TRBV27; DNA: TGTGCCAGCAGTTTAGAAGGTTGGACTAGCGGGCGAGGGGCCAACGTCCTGACTTTC; CDR3: CASSLEGWTSGRGANVLTF
D: TRBD1; size: few; J: TRBJ1-2; V: TRBV10-3; DNA: TGTGCCATCAGTGAACAGGGGAACTATGGCTACACCTTC; CDR3: CAISEQGNYGYTF
D: TRBD2; size: few; J: TRBJ2-1; V: TRBV6-5; DNA: TGTGCCAGCAGTTGGGGACTAGCGGGGCCTCGGGAGCAGTTCTTC; CDR3: CASSWGLAGPREQFF
D: -; size: few; J: TRBJ2-2; V: TRBV6-1; DNA: TGTGCCAGCAGCCTTCTACGGGGGAACACCGGGGAGCTGTTTTTT; CDR3: CASSLLRGNTGELFF
D: -; size: few; J: TRBJ1-5; V: TRBV7-2; DNA: TGTGCCAGCAGCCAAGGCCGGGGGGTCGATAGCAATCAGCCCCAGCATTTT; CDR3: CASSQGRGVDSNQPQHF
D: TRBD2; size: many; J: TRBJ2-5; V: TRBV20-1; DNA: TGCAGTGAGAGTAGCGGGAGCGGAGAGACCCAGTACTTC; CDR3: CSESSGSGETQYF
D: -; size: -; J: TRBJ1-1; V: TRBV20-1; DNA: TGCAGTGCTAGCCACACACATAACACTGAAGCTTTCTTT; CDR3: CSASHTHNTEAFF
D: -; size: -; J: TRBJ2-2; V: TRBV2; DNA: TGTGCCAGCAACCTAGCGAACACCGGGGAGCTGTTTTTT; CDR3: CASNLANTGELFF
D: TRBD1; size: few; J: TRBJ1-4; V: TRBV20-1; DNA: TGCAGTGCCCCTGACAGGGCCCTTAGGGAAAAACTGTTTTTT; CDR3: CSAPDRALREKLFF
D: -; size: few; J: TRBJ1-5; V: TRBV7-9; DNA: TGTGCCAGCAGTGGGGACAATCAGCCCCAGCATTTT; CDR3: CASSGDNQPQHF
D: -; size: -; J: TRBJ2-7; V: TRBV20-1; DNA: TGCAGTGCTAGAAATGCTCTCTCCTACGAGCAGTACTTC; CDR3: CSARNALSYEQYF
D: TRBD2; size: few; J: TRBJ2-3; V: TRBV5-1; DNA: TGCGCCAGCAGTAGCGGGGTCGCAACGGAGACGCAGTATTTT; CDR3: CASSSGVATETQYF
D: -; size: many; J: TRBJ2-3; V: TRBV7-9; DNA: TGTGCCAGCAGCTCGGTCGGCGGGAAGACGCAGTATTTT; CDR3: CASSSVGGKTQYF
D: -; size: few; J: TRBJ2-3; V: TRBV19; DNA: TGTGCCAGTACCGCCCCGGGACATAGCACAGATACGCAGTATTTT; CDR3: CASTAPGHSTDTQYF
D: TRBD1; size: few; J: TRBJ1-2; V: TRBV3-1; DNA: TGTGCCAGCAGCCATGGGCGGACAGGGAACTATGGCTACACCTTC; CDR3: CASSHGRTGNYGYTF
D: TRBD2; size: many; J: TRBJ2-1; V: TRBV5-1; DNA: TGCGCCAGCAGGGGACTAGCGGAAAACAATGAGCAGTTCTTC; CDR3: CASRGLAENNEQFF
D: -; size: -; J: TRBJ2-5; V: TRBV3-1; DNA: TGTGCCTCCACCCAAGTCACGACGATCCAAGAGACCCAGTACTTC; CDR3: CASTQVTTIQETQYF
D: -; size: -; J: TRBJ2-2; V: TRBV20-1; DNA: TGCAGTGGGCTGCAGGGACCAAGGATAAACACCGGGGAGCTGTTTTTT; CDR3: CSGLQGPRINTGELFF
D: TRBD2; size: many; J: TRBJ2-1; V: TRBV14; DNA: TGTGCCAGCAGCCAAGTACTAGCGGGAGGAGCCTATGAGCAGTTCTTC; CDR3: CASSQVLAGGAYEQFF
D: -; size: few; J: TRBJ1-3; V: TRBV4-3; DNA: TGCGCCAGCAGCCAAGAACTATCTGGAAACACCATATATTTT; CDR3: CASSQELSGNTIYF
D: -; size: few; J: TRBJ2-1; V: TRBV30; DNA: TGTGCCTGGAGGGGAAATACAGGGATGGGTGAGCAGTTCTTC; CDR3: CAWRGNTGMGEQFF
D: -; size: -; J: TRBJ1-5; V: TRBV7-2; DNA: TGTGCCAGCAGCTTAAGGGAGGGGCAGCCCCAGCATTTT; CDR3: CASSLREGQPQHF
D: -; size: -; J: TRBJ1-2; V: TRBV29-1; DNA: TGCAGCGCCGTTGACGAGCTGGGGTATGGCTACACCTTC; CDR3: CSAVDELGYGYTF
D: -; size: few; J: TRBJ2-1; V: TRBV10-1; DNA: TGCGCCAGCAGTGAGTCGTACTCCGATGAGCAGTTCTTC; CDR3: CASSESYSDEQFF
D: TRBD2; size: many; J: TRBJ2-1; V: TRBV5-1; DNA: TGCGCCAGCAGCGAGCAGCCGGGACTAGCGGGAGCGGTTGAGCAGTTCTTC; CDR3: CASSEQPGLAGAVEQFF
D: -; size: few; J: TRBJ2-7; V: TRBV6-5; DNA: TGTGCCAGCAGTTACCGCAGCGGCCACGAGCAGTACTTC; CDR3: CASSYRSGHEQYF
D: TRBD2; size: many; J: TRBJ2-1; V: TRBV29-1; DNA: TGCAGCGCCGGGGGGACCGCTCGGAATGAGCAGTTCTTC; CDR3: CSAGGTARNEQFF
D: TRBD1; size: -; J: TRBJ2-1; V: TRBV19; DNA: TGTGCCAGTAGTATAATAGAGACAGGGCGCCATGAGCAGTTCTTC; CDR3: CASSIIETGRHEQFF
D: -; size: many; J: TRBJ2-5; V: TRBV7-8; DNA: TGTGCCAGCAGCTTAGGACTTAAAGAGACCCAGTACTTC; CDR3: CASSLGLKETQYF
D: TRBD2; size: many; J: TRBJ2-2; V: TRBV20-1; DNA: TGCAGTGCTAGAGATGGCGGGAGCAACACCGGGGAGCTGTTTTTT; CDR3: CSARDGGSNTGELFF
D: -; size: many; J: TRBJ2-5; V: TRBV5-1; DNA: TGCGCCAGCAGGTATGGGACTTTACAAGAGACCCAGTACTTC; CDR3: CASRYGTLQETQYF
D: -; size: few; J: TRBJ2-1; V: TRBV6-2/TRBV6-3; DNA: TGTGCCAGCATGAGGGGCGGGAAAGGGCAAAGTGAGCAGTTCTTC; CDR3: CASMRGGKGQSEQFF
D: -; size: -; J: TRBJ2-7; V: TRBV28; DNA: TGTGCCAGCAGTTCAACCAACTACGAGCAGTACTTC; CDR3: CASSSTNYEQYF
D: -; size: many; J: TRBJ1-4; V: TRBV18; DNA: TGTGCCAGCTCACCGCAGGGTTATGCTAATGAAAAACTGTTTTTT; CDR3: CASSPQGYANEKLFF
D: -; size: many; J: TRBJ2-3; V: TRBV12-3/TRBV12-4; DNA: TGTGCCAGCAGTCTACAGGTCACAGATACGCAGTATTTT; CDR3: CASSLQVTDTQYF
D: -; size: few; J: TRBJ2-1; V: TRBV20-1; DNA: TGCAGTGCTAGCTTTGTCTCGTACGGTCGCTACAATGAGCAGTTCTTC; CDR3: CSASFVSYGRYNEQFF
D: TRBD2; size: many; J: TRBJ2-3; V: TRBV10-1; DNA: TGCGCCAGCAGTGATCAGCGGGAGGGCTTAGTGGATACGCAGTATTTT; CDR3: CASSDQREGLVDTQYF
D: TRBD1; size: -; J: TRBJ1-5; V: TRBV4-2; DNA: TGTGCCAGCAGCCTGGGACAGGGGGTGTTTTCGCCCCAGCATTTT; CDR3: CASSLGQGVFSPQHF
D: -; size: -; J: TRBJ2-2; V: TRBV3-1; DNA: TGTGCCAGCAGCTACACAGGAACCTCCGGGGAGCTGTTTTTT; CDR3: CASSYTGTSGELFF
D: TRBD1; size: -; J: TRBJ1-5; V: TRBV19; DNA: TGTGCCAGTAGGGGGACAGGGAACAATCAGCCCCAGCATTTT; CDR3: CASRGTGNNQPQHF
D: TRBD1; size: -; J: TRBJ1-6; V: TRBV3-1; DNA: TGTGCCAGCAGATCCGGGACAGATAATTCACCCCTCCACTTT; CDR3: CASRSGTDNSPLHF
D: -; size: many; J: TRBJ1-4; V: TRBV11-2; DNA: TGTGCCAGCAGCTTAGAATCCTCCTGGCCAACTAATGAAAAACTGTTTTTT; CDR3: CASSLESSWPTNEKLFF
D: -; size: few; J: TRBJ2-5; V: TRBV6-1; DNA: TGTGCCAGCCGCGGCGACCAGGGGTTTGAGACCCAGTACTTC; CDR3: CASRGDQGFETQYF
D: -; size: -; J: TRBJ2-5; V: TRBV4-2; DNA: TGTGCCAGCAGCCCCGACCATGGGCGATCGGAGACCCAGTACTTC; CDR3: CASSPDHGRSETQYF
D: -; size: few; J: TRBJ2-7; V: TRBV7-8; DNA: TGTGCCAGCAGCGTTAGGGGACGTGGCTACGAGCAGTACTTC; CDR3: CASSVRGRGYEQYF
D: TRBD1; size: -; J: TRBJ2-2; V: TRBV9; DNA: TGTGCCAGCAGCGCTGACAGGGGCTACACCGGGGAGCTGTTTTTT; CDR3: CASSADRGYTGELFF
D: TRBD2; size: many; J: TRBJ2-1; V: TRBV4-2; DNA: TGTGCCAGCAGCCAAGATCGACTAGCGGGAGTATACAATGAGCAGTTCTTC; CDR3: CASSQDRLAGVYNEQFF
D: TRBD2; size: -; J: TRBJ2-3; V: TRBV7-9; DNA: TGTGCCAGCAGCTTATTTCCGGCGGTAAGGGAGGGGGATACGCAGTATTTT; CDR3: CASSLFPAVREGDTQYF
D: TRBD2; size: -; J: TRBJ2-5; V: TRBV28; DNA: TGTGCCACCAGGGAGGGGCAGCGGGAGACCCAGTACTTC; CDR3: CATREGQRETQYF
D: -; size: few; J: TRBJ1-2; V: TRBV20-1; DNA: TGCAGTGCTAGAGAGGTGACAGGCGGTGGCTACACCTTC; CDR3: CSAREVTGGGYTF
D: TRBD2; size: many; J: TRBJ2-7; V: TRBV5-1; DNA: TGCGCCAGCAGCTTAAGCGGGAGGGGGCGCGACGAGCAGTACTTC; CDR3: CASSLSGRGRDEQYF
D: -; size: -; J: TRBJ2-1; V: TRBV7-2; DNA: TGTGCCAGCAGCCTCCAAGGGGCCGACTACAATGAGCAGTTCTTC; CDR3: CASSLQGADYNEQFF
D: TRBD2; size: few; J: TRBJ2-7; V: TRBV29-1; DNA: TGCAGCGTAAGCGGGAGTAGCGACGAGCAGTACTTC; CDR3: CSVSGSSDEQYF
D: -; size: many; J: TRBJ2-5; V: TRBV12-3/TRBV12-4; DNA: TGTGCCAGCAGGAACGGGAGAGAAGAAAAAGAGACCCAGTACTTC; CDR3: CASRNGREEKETQYF
D: -; size: -; J: TRBJ1-2; V: TRBV20-1; DNA: TGCAGTGCTAACCCCAAGGACGGAAGAACAGCTAACTATGGCTACACCTTC; CDR3: CSANPKDGRTANYGYTF